Below, 7 T cell receptor beta chains from the same sample are listed, as sequenced in a study of blood T cell repertoires in COVID-19. The assay was immunoSEQ multiplex PCR, and TCRdb's table has in-frame clones only and misses some. In the table there are some 98,000 clones, 65% to 90% of which are singletons. Sequencing used peripheral blood. All receptors come from a man in his 70s with active or convalescent COVID-19.

This chain links TRBV19 with TRBJ1-5; a possible D gene is TRBD1 (6 bases). This CDR3 spans 14 amino acids. The V and J ends lost 5 bases and 7 bases respectively, with 15 bases between them. The germline V gene encodes CDR1 LNHDA and CDR2 SQIVND (reference sequence). CDR3 in DNA: TGTGCCAGTAGTCTACAGGGTTACCTGCAGCCCCAGCATTTT. Its protein is CASSLQGYLQPQHF.

This clone was found a few times. The chain uses TRBV2 and TRBJ1-6; D is undetermined. V was cut by 5 bases and J by 6 bases, with 8 bases left in between. In germline, CDR1 is SNHLY, CDR2 FYNNEI. CDR3 length: 13 residues. CDR3: CASSTQANSPLHF. DNA of the CDR3: TGTGCCAGCAGTACCCAGGCTAATTCACCCCTCCACTTT.

This chain connects TRBV28 to TRBJ2-5; no clear D. The V and J ends lost 7 bases and 5 bases respectively, with 17 bases between them. There are 14 residues in the CDR3. CDR1 and CDR2 (germline): MDHEN, SYDVKM. CDR3 coding DNA: TGTGCCAGCACCCCTTGGAGAGGATGGGAGACCCAGTACTTC. This encodes CASTPWRGWETQYF.

The chain carries TRBV7-9 and TRBJ1-2; TRBD1 aligns across 8 bases. J was trimmed by 4 bases and V by 4 bases; bases with no gene match: 2. CDR3 length: 13 residues. Germline CDR1 is SEHNR and CDR2 is FQNEAQ (reference sequence). In nucleotides, the CDR3 is TGTGCCAGCAGCTCGGACAGGGTCTATGGCTACACCTTC. Translating gives CASSSDRVYGYTF.

The V call is TRBV5-4, the J call TRBJ2-7; 9 nucleotides align to TRBD1. The trim removed 4 bases at V and 0 bases at J, leaving 2 bases unmatched. The CDR3 spans 14 residues. Germline loops: CDR1 SGHNT, CDR2 YYREEE (reference sequence). CDR3: CASSPTGGSYEQYF. The CDR3 bases are TGTGCCAGCAGCCCGACAGGGGGCTCCTACGAGCAGTACTTC.

This clone was observed a handful of times. V gene TRBV5-1 combines with J gene TRBJ1-4, with D unclear. The CDR3 sequence is 14 residues long. Trimming took off 4 bases at V and 4 bases at J, with 11 bases between the two ends. Germline assignment: CDR1 SGHRS and CDR2 YFSETQ. In DNA form, the CDR3 reads TGCGCCAGCAGCCACAGCGGGATTAATGAAAAACTGTTTTTT. Translating gives CASSHSGINEKLFF.

This chain links TRBV7-2 with TRBJ1-2, with 7 positions matching TRBD1. The junction had 14 bases not matched to a gene; V was cut back by 5 bases and J by 8 bases. CDR1 SGHTA and CDR2 FQGNSA come from the germline V gene. The CDR3 loop spans 15 amino acids. CDR3 sequence reads: CASSEDRNPLSGYTF. The CDR3 nucleotides are TGTGCCAGCAGCGAGGACAGGAACCCCTTGAGCGGCTACACCTTC.